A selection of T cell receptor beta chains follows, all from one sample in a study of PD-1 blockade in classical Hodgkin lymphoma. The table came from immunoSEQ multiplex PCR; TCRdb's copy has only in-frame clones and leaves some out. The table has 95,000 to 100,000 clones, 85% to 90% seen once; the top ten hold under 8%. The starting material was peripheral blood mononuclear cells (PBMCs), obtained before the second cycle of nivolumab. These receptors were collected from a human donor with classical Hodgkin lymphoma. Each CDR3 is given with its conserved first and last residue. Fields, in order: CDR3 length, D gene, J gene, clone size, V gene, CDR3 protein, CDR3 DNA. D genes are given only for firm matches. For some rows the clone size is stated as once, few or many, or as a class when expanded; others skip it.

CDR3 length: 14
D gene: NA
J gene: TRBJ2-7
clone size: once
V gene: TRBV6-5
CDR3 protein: CASSFGDNSYEQYF
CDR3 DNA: TGTGCCAGCAGTTTCGGGGACAACAGCTACGAGCAGTACTTC

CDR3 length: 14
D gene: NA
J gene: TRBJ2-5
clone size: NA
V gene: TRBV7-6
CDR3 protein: CASSSGLLQETQYF
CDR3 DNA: TGTGCCAGCAGCTCGGGACTTCTTCAAGAGACCCAGTACTTC

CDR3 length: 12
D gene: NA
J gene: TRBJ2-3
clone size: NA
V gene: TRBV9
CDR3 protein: CASSVVSDVQYF
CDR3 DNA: TGTGCCAGCAGCGTAGTTTCCGATGTGCAGTATTTT

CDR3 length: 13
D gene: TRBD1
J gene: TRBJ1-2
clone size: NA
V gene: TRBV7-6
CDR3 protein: CASSLGQGIGYTF
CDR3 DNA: TGTGCCAGCAGCCTAGGACAGGGTATCGGCTACACCTTC

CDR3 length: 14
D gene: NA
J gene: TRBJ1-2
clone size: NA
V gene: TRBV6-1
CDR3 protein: CASSEGKLNYGYTF
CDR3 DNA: TGTGCCAGCAGTGAGGGGAAACTTAACTATGGCTACACCTTC

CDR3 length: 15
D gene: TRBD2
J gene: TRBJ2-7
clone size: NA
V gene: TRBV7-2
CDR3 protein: CASSFPGLAAHEQYF
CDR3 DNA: TGTGCCAGCAGCTTCCCGGGACTAGCGGCCCACGAGCAGTACTTC

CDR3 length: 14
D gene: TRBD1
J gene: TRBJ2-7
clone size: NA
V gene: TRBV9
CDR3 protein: CASSADRLSYEQYF
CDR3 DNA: TGTGCCAGCAGCGCGGACAGGTTGTCCTACGAGCAGTACTTC

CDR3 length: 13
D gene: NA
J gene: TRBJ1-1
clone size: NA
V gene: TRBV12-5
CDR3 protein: CASGLIRTTEAFF
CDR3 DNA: TGTGCTAGTGGTTTGATAAGGACTACTGAAGCTTTCTTT

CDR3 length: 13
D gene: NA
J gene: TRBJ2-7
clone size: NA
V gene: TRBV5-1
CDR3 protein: CASSLALGGEQYF
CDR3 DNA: TGCGCCAGCAGCTTGGCCTTGGGGGGCGAGCAGTACTTC

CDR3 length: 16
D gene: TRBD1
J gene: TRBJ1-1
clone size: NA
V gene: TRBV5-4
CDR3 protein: CASSLGQGALNTEAFF
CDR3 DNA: TGTGCCAGCAGCCTCGGACAGGGGGCCCTGAACACTGAAGCTTTCTTT

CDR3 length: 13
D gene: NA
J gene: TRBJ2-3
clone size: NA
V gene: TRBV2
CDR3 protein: CASNSGLADTQYF
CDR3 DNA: TGTGCCAGCAATTCAGGGCTTGCAGATACGCAGTATTTT

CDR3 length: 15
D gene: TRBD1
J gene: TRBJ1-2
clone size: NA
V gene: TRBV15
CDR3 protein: CATSTGSYRGEGYTF
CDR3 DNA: TGTGCCACCAGCACGGGGTCCTACAGGGGTGAAGGCTACACCTTC

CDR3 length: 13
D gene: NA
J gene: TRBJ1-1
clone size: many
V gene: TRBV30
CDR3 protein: CAWRKGDYTEAFF
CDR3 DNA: TGTGCCTGGAGAAAGGGTGACTACACTGAAGCTTTCTTT

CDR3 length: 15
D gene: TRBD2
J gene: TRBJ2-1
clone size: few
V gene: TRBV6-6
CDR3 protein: CASSYGAGGPVEQFF
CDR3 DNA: TGTGCCAGCAGTTACGGAGCGGGGGGGCCTGTTGAGCAGTTCTTC

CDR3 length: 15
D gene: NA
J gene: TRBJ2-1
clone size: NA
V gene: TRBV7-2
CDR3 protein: CASSLGDIAYNEQFF
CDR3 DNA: TGTGCCAGCAGCTTGGGGGATATCGCCTACAATGAGCAGTTCTTC

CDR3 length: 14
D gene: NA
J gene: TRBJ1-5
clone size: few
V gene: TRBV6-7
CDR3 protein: CASILSRSNQPQHF
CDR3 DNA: TGTGCCAGCATCCTCTCGCGGAGCAATCAGCCCCAGCATTTT

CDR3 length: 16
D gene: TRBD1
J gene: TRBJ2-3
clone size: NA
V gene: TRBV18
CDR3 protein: CASSPGQGVRRNTQYF
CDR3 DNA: TGTGCCAGCTCACCGGGACAGGGTGTACGAAGGAATACGCAGTATTTT

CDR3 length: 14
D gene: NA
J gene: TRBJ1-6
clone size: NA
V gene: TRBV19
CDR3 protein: CASSIRGLDSPLHF
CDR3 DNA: TGTGCCAGTAGTATCCGGGGACTTGATTCACCCCTCCACTTT

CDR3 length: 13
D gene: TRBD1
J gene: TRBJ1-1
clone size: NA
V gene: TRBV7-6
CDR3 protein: CASSFTGDTEAFF
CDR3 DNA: TGTGCCAGCAGCTTCACAGGGGACACTGAAGCTTTCTTT

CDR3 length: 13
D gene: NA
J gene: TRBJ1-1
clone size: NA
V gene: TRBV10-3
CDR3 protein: CAIRGTENTEAFF
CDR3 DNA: TGTGCCATCAGGGGGACCGAGAACACTGAAGCTTTCTTT

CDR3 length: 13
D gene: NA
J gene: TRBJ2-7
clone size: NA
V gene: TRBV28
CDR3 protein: CASSPPGPPRQYF
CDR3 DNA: TGTGCCAGCAGTCCGCCGGGACCCCCTAGGCAGTACTTC

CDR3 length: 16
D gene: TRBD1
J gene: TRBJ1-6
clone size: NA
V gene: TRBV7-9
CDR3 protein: CASSLWTGTGNSPLHF
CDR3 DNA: TGTGCCAGCAGCTTATGGACAGGGACTGGTAATTCACCCCTCCACTTT

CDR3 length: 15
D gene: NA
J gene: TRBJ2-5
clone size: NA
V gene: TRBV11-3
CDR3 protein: CASSLGRATQETQYF
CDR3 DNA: TGTGCCAGCAGCTTAGGCAGGGCAACCCAAGAGACCCAGTACTTC

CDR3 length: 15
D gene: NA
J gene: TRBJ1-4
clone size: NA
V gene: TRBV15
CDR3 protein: CATSRGRELNEKLFF
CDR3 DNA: TGTGCCACCAGCAGAGGACGAGAACTGAATGAAAAACTGTTTTTT

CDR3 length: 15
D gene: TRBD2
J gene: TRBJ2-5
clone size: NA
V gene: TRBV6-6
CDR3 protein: CASTLAAGIGETQYF
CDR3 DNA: TGTGCCAGCACCCTAGCGGCTGGCATCGGGGAGACCCAGTACTTC

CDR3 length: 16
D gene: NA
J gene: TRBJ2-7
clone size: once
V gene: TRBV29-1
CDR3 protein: CSVVLRAHNIGGEQYF
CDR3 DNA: TGCAGCGTTGTGTTGAGGGCACACAACATTGGGGGCGAGCAGTACTTC

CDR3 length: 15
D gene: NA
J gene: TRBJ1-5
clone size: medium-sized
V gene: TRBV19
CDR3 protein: CASSIDRLSNQPQHF
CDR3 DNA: TGTGCCAGTAGTATCGACAGGCTGAGCAATCAGCCCCAGCATTTT

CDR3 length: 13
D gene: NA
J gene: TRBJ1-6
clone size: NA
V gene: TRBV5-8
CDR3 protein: CASSFRWNSPLHF
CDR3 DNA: TGTGCCAGCAGCTTTCGATGGAATTCACCCCTCCACTTT

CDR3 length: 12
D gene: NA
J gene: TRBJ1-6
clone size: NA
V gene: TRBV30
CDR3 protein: CALTAGDSPLHF
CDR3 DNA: TGTGCCCTAACCGCCGGGGATTCACCCCTCCACTTT

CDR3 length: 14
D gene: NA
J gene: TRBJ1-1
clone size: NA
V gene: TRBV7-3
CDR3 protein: CASSLEAGRTEAFF
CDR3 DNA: TGTGCCAGCAGCCTGGAGGCAGGGCGGACTGAAGCTTTCTTT

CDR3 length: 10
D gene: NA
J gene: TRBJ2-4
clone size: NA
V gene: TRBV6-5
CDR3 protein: CASSRGEMYF
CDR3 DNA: TGTGCCAGCAGTAGGGGGGAAATGTACTTC

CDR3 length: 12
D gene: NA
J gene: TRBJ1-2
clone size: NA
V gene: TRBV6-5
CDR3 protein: CASSPNSYGYTF
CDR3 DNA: TGTGCCAGCAGCCCGAACAGCTATGGCTACACCTTC

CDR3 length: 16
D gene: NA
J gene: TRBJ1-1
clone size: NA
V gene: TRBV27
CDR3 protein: CASSLLQVGMNTEAFF
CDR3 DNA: TGTGCCAGCAGTTTATTGCAGGTAGGGATGAACACTGAAGCTTTCTTT

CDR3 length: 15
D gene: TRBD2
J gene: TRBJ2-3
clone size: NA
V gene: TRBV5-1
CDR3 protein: CASSSERGTPDTQYF
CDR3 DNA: TGCGCCAGCAGCTCTGAGCGGGGCACACCAGATACGCAGTATTTT

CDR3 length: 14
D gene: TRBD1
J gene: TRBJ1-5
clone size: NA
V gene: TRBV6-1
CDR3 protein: CASDSGQDYQPQHF
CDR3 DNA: TGTGCCAGCGATTCGGGACAGGACTATCAGCCCCAGCATTTT